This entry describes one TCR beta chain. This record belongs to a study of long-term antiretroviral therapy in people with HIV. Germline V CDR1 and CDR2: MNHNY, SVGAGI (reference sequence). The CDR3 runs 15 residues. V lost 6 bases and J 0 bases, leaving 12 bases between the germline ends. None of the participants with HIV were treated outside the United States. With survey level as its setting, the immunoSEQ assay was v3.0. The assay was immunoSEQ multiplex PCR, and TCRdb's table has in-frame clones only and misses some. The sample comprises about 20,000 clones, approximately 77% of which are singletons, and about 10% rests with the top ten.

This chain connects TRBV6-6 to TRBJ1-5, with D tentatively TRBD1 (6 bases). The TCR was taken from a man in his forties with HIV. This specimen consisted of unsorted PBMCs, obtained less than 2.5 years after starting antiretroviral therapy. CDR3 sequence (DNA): TGTGCCAGCAGGACGGACAGCCCTAGCAATCAGCCCCAGCATTTT. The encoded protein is CASRTDSPSNQPQHF.